Listed here is a single TCR beta chain. The antigen it binds to is not known. The record has no base qualities; no much larger clone is one base away. This specimen belongs to a study of blood T cell repertoires in COVID-19 (dated by TCRdb to about 2020). With regard to the full study: Samples from collaborators originated in the United States, Italy and Spain and spanned both the acute and convalescent phases of COVID-19. The material from the prospective study consisted of cDNA or gDNA derived from T cells, B-cell-depleted T cells, or PBMCs. Deeply sampled blood TCRbeta repertoires from subjects exposed to, actively infected with, or recovered from COVID-19 were included in the dataset. The repertoires were released in a freely available public database intended as a resource for research on the immune response to SARS-CoV-2. The samples were drawn from the first 160 participants of the ongoing ImmuneRACE study and from some 1,300 subjects provided by 6 global collaborators. The sample metadata nearly always contained a de-identified subject ID, COVID-19 status, age in years and sex. HLA class I and class II types, where available, came from metadata supplied by the sample provider rather than from assay-based typing. The investigation overall reported the following: Clinical and demographic metadata were provided uncurated, with the amount varying by source and participant.

One collaborating source in Seattle enrolled patients during active infection and followed them longitudinally through the course of disease. The collaborating institutions used their own protocols to collect whole blood in K2EDTA tubes. For TCRbeta analysis, collaborators shipped samples in one of three forms: frozen whole blood, isolated PBMCs, or DNA extracted from either of those sample types. Taken from cysteine to phenylalanine, the CDR3 has 15 residues. Only CDR3 DNA remains: 45 bases, in frame from the first base. In the germline V gene (reference sequence), CDR1 corresponds to GTSNPN and CDR2 to SVGIG. Relative to germline, V is missing 4 bases and J is missing 5 bases, with 10 bases of the junction outside any gene match. TCRbeta CDR3 regions were amplified from genomic DNA using the immunoSEQ Assay, a bias-controlled multiplex PCR. The original methods were these. Nucleated cell counts per sample were estimated from amplification of reference gene primers within the assay. To quantify the absolute abundance of each unique TCRbeta CDR3 rearrangement, sequence reads were collapsed and filtered. Productive Simpson clonality was computed per sample as the square root of Simpson's diversity index over productive rearrangements. Not all clones reach the TCRdb copy of this immuneACCESS table, which keeps in-frame sequences only. Checked studies attribute under half of the gap to unresolved V genes and leave the rest unexplained. V and J calls and clone size are given by that table; D and trimming were obtained from the DNA. This sample gives 45,000 to 50,000 clones in total; 85% to 90% of them show up just once. Clones ranked in the top ten supply less than 3% of the sample.

The receptor was isolated from a woman older than 75 with COVID-19, enrolled during active disease. The V gene is TRBV30 and the J gene is TRBJ1-2; TRBD1 lines up with 10 middle nucleotides. Material: peripheral blood. The encoded CDR3 is CAWIAGQGETYGYTF. The nucleotide sequence is given as TGTGCCTGGATTGCCGGACAGGGGGAAACTTATGGCTACACCTTC.